This T cell receptor (beta chain) was recorded in a study of cytomegalovirus exposure and HLA in healthy donors (dated by TCRdb to the late 2010s). Some background on the complete study: An earlier analysis of approximately 640 of the donors reported 250 to 300 Gb of sequence data and around 110 million unique TCR beta sequences from about 200 million T cells. In the later analysis, no new phenotypic data were used to find candidate immune exposures; instead, reliance was placed on TCR beta sequences and their occurrence across donors. Typing coverage differed by locus: A, B, C, DRB1 and DQB1 were typed in roughly 629-630 donors, DQA1 in about 500, DPA1 in 600 to 610, and DPB1 in roughly 470. An earlier analysis of 587 of the donors used high-throughput TCR beta sequencing to judge whether each TCR beta V gene segment behaved as functional or pseudogenic. The study used immunosequencing to profile the T cell repertoires of under 700 subjects and linked those repertoires to cytomegalovirus serostatus. A later analysis re-examined previously published TCR beta repertoires from about 670 donors and added high-resolution HLA genotyping to investigate patterns of TCR occurrence. Across 398 genotyped donors of the cohort, an average of about 240,000 unique TCR beta nucleotide sequences per donor were sequenced, and around 20% of those sequences were non-productive. To predict cytomegalovirus infection status, the study combined high-throughput TCR immunosequencing, statistical association of individual TCRs with disease status, and machine learning. Besides the first cohort of around 700 subjects, a separate validation cohort made up of around 120 different subjects was used. An early release covering roughly 640 HLA-typed donors comprised around 300 gigabases of sequencing data and some 79 million unique TCR sequences. Because of strong linkage in the cohort, 5 or 6 DR-DQ haplotypes were treated as single units for association and clustering. Genome-wide SNP genotypes for about 55% of the 666 donors were used in a later genetic analysis, which treated that subset as a discovery cohort. The study was designed to test whether signatures of past pathogen exposure could be identified by cataloging public T cell receptors. Both class I and class II loci were covered by HLA typing, at four-digit resolution. All discovery cohort repertoires had been generated on a single sequencing platform. Donor age, sex, ethnicity and CMV serostatus were collected together with the repertoire data. Among the roughly 390 genotyped donors, about 83% belonged to the genetic ancestry cluster associated with self-reported Caucasian donors. Study-level results and caveats: V-gene and J-gene trimming of TCR beta chains was associated with a missense DCLRE1C variant in a later genetic analysis, and the association was replicated in an independent cohort. In a later analysis, TCR association rates were found to vary across HLA loci, with the most associated TCRs seen for DRB1 alleles and the fewest for HLA-C alleles. Specific HLA alleles were associated with 16,951 TCR beta sequences at a false discovery rate of 0.05 in a later analysis. Some IMGT-functional V segments, including TRBV6-2 and TRBV6-3, could not be told apart with the 87-base-pair reads, so those segments were excluded. In a later genetic analysis, fewer N-insertions in productive TCRs were reported among donors in an Asian-associated ancestry cluster than the approximately 630-donor mean. The earlier analysis of around 600 of the donors excluded approximately 17 rarely observed V segments, including chromosome 9 orphons, because counts were too low. In vitro tests confirmed that a few of the cytomegalovirus-associated TCR beta chains recognize cytomegalovirus antigens. A later analysis found that most CMV-associated TCR beta chains appeared HLA-restricted, with HLA associations seemingly driven largely by CMV exposure. A further reported finding was that TCR beta sequences accurately predicted the HLA-A and HLA-B alleles for most subjects in the first cohort. The presence/absence analyses assumed that sequencing depth was roughly uniform across donors, and that assumption may not be true. This cohort had only TCR beta chains sequenced, and the lack of alpha or paired-chain data limited which features could be detected. A total of 150 to 200 TCR beta chains were listed by the study as associated with cytomegalovirus. In an earlier analysis of a few hundred of the donors, most TCR beta V segments were observed in productive rearrangements about 87% or about 30% of the time, broadly matching IMGT annotations. The authors suggested that the approach could potentially be generalized to other disease states and immunological phenotypes. A cluster of highly shared sequence variants was judged likely to be a technical artifact of the sequencing pipeline. The classifier was reported to diagnose cytomegalovirus status with high specificity and sensitivity in both the original cohort and the validation cohort. According to a later analysis, parvovirus B19, influenza, CMV and Epstein-Barr virus appeared linked to several top co-occurrence clusters. When HLA alleles, especially DR and DQ, strongly co-occurred, TCR associations were difficult to assign to individual alleles. HLA typing was unavailable for some donors at each locus, so association tests used only the typed subset. In a later analysis, HLA-associated TCR beta chains showed more clonal expansion and lower generation probabilities than non-associated chains that were equally common. Across donors, most TCR sequences were observed very rarely, whereas some public TCRs were present in many individuals. Immune exposure information for the cohort was limited to CMV serostatus. Correlated functional status among segregating V segments might be attributable to linkage disequilibrium, but an unknown experimental factor could not be ruled out.

To note about this clone: Its cognate antigen has yet to be identified. No quality values exist for individual bases; no much larger clone is one base distant.

The CDR1 and CDR2 encoded by the germline V gene are SGHNT and YENEEA. The CDR3, from cysteine to phenylalanine, totals 14 residues. The entry retains the CDR3 DNA only, 42 bases that are in frame from base 1. Clipping removes 5 bases from V and 10 bases from J, with 6 as the unmatched junction base count. The cohort comprised fewer than 750 healthy bone marrow donors. At the time of sampling, every cohort member was nominally healthy, though immune exposures that went unrecorded were likely present. The donor tested CMV seropositive and was one of the 289 seropositive cohort members. Every donor gave a peripheral blood sample, and the peripheral blood mononuclear cells from that sample were used for TCR beta sequencing. Genomic DNA extraction from the blood cell samples was performed with the Qiagen DNeasy Blood Extraction Kit. The library was made by the immunoSEQ multiplex PCR assay. A mixture of 60 forward primers for TCR Vbeta segments and 13 reverse primers for TCR Jbeta segments was used in the multiplex PCR. The CDR3 region of rearranged TCR beta genes was amplified from genomic DNA by a multiplex PCR assay. The amplified TCR beta libraries were sequenced on the Illumina HiSeq System as 87-base-pair reads. On the authors' methods: Across the roughly 600 repertoires, a later analysis counted roughly 77 million unique TCR beta chains, 9.5 million to 12 million of which were shared by at least two donors. A nearest-neighbor algorithm error-corrected the raw reads and collapsed the reads into unique sequences, merging closely related sequences to remove PCR and sequencing errors. Alignment of CDR3 sequences to IMGT reference sequences was used to assign V, D and J gene segments. For a sequence to be retained, a match of at least six nucleotides was required to both a V gene segment and a J gene segment. Rearrangements were called productive when the CDR3 lacked stop codons and stayed in frame with V and J; all others were non-productive. CDR3 was defined according to IMGT convention as the region running from the second conserved V-encoded cysteine to the conserved J-encoded phenylalanine. In an earlier analysis of 500 to 650 of the donors, sequences lacking an unambiguous match to a single V gene segment were excluded. An earlier analysis of 500 to 700 of the donors classified V segments as functional when productive rearrangements were above 56.7% and as segregating when the standard deviation between donors was above 5%. A statistical classification framework was built to diagnose cytomegalovirus status from the catalog of TCR beta chain sequences. In a later analysis, TCR nucleotide sequences were compared against IMGT/GENE-DB human TR gene sequences so that V and J genes could be assigned. A later analysis assigned CDR3 sequences and most-parsimonious VDJ recombination scenarios with the TCRdist pipeline. A later analysis defined each TCR beta chain by its CDR3 amino acid sequence plus V-gene family, and excluded reads lacking a unique V-gene family. To address suspected cross-contamination and a sequencing artifact, a later analysis removed 592 highly shared, low-generation-probability nucleotide sequences. For each public chain, a later analysis derived a clonal expansion index from normalized ranks of inferred template counts within each repertoire. In a later analysis, generation probabilities were computed using a VDJ recombination model fitted to out-of-frame rearrangements, and the results were checked against IGoR. In a later analysis, hypergeometric tests were used to score TCR-TCR, TCR-HLA and TCR-CMV co-occurrence, with a repertoire-size bias correction applied to TCR pairs. In a later analysis, false discovery rates were estimated by permuting HLA or CMV assignments 20 times. In a later analysis, co-occurring TCRs were grouped using DBSCAN, with TCRdist sequence similarity added in when clustering inside HLA-allele-positive subsets. Co-occurrence clustering excluded repertoires with fewer than 30,000 or more than 120,000 public chains, plus five with anomalous nucleotide sharing. This is the immuneACCESS table as TCRdb keeps it, with only in-frame sequences that have V and J called. A part of the clones is gone; compared with another copy, unresolved V genes explain less than half, and the rest is unexplained. D and trimming were read from the DNA, whereas the V and J calls and clone size are those reported in that table. This sample gives approximately 120,000 clones in total; around three quarters of them show up just once. Roughly 11% of the sample is in the top ten clones.

The specimen sequenced was PBMCs. The V gene is TRBV11-3 and the J gene is TRBJ2-1, with TRBD2 identical over 12 junction bases. The sequence was collected from a man aged 40-55 years in good health and CMV-seropositive. The nucleotides are TGTGCCAGCAGCCGCGGACTAGCGGGGCCCGAGCAGTTCTTC. Its translation reads: CASSRGLAGPEQFF.